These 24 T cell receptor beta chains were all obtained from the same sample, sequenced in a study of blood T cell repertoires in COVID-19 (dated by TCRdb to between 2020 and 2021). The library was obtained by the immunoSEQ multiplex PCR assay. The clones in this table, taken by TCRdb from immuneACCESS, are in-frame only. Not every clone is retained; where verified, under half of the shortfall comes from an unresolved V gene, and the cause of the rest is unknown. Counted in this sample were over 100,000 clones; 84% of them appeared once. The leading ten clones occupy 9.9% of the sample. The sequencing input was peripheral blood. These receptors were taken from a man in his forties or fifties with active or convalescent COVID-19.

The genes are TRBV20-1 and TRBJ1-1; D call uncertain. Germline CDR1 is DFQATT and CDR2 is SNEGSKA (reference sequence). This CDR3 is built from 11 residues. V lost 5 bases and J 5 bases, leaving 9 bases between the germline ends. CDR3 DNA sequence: TGCAGTGCTTCTGGTGAGACTGAAGCTTTCTTT. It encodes CSASGETEAFF.

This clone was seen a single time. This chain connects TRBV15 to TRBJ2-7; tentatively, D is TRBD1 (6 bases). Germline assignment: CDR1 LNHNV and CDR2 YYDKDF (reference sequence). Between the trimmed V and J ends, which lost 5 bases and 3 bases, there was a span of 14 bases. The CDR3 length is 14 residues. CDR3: CATSANRDNYEQYF. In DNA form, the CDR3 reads TGTGCCACCAGCGCCAACCGGGACAACTACGAGCAGTACTTC.

This chain's CDR3 is CASSPRGLRLGTIYF. The CDR3 coding sequence is TGTGCCAGCAGCCCTAGGGGTCTACGTCTTGGCACCATATATTTT. The gene calls are TRBV7-9 and TRBJ1-3; possibly TRBD1 for D (5 bases). The length of the CDR3 is 15 residues. V shed 5 bases and J shed 9 bases, with 20 bases lying between them. Germline values: CDR1 SEHNR, CDR2 FQNEAQ (reference sequence).

CDR3: CASLTRGLNEKLFF. In DNA form, the CDR3 reads TGTGCCAGTTTGACGAGAGGGTTAAATGAAAAACTGTTTTTT. The chain employs TRBV28 and TRBJ1-4; D is undetermined. Trimming pared 9 bases from V and 5 bases from J, leaving 16 bases between. From germline, CDR1 is MDHEN and CDR2 SYDVKM. The CDR3 totals 14 residues.

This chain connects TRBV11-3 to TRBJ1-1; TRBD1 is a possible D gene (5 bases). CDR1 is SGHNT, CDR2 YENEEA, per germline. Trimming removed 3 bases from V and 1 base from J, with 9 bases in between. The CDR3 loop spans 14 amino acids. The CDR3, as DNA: TGTGCCAGCAGCTTTGGGGGGAAGAACACTGAAGCTTTCTTT. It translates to CASSFGGKNTEAFF.

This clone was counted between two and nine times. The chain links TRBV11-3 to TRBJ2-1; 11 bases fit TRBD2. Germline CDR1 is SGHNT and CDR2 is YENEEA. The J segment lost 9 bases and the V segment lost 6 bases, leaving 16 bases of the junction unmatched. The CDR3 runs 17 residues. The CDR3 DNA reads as TGTGCCAGCAGTGTCCGCCCGGGTAGCGGGGGGGCCAGTGAGCAGTTCTTC. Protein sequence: CASSVRPGSGGASEQFF.

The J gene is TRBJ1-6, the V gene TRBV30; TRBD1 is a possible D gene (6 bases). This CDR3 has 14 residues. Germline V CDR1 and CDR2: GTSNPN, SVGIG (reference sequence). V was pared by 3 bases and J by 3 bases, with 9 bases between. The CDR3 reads CAWRDRIYNSPLHF. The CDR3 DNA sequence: TGTGCCTGGAGAGACAGGATCTATAATTCACCCCTCCACTTT.

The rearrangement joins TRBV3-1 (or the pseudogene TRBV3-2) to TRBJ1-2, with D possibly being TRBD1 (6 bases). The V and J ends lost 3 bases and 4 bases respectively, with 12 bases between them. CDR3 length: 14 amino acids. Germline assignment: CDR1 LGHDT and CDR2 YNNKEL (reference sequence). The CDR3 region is CASSQVDRTYGYTF. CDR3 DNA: TGTGCCAGCAGCCAGGTAGACAGGACCTATGGCTACACCTTC.

Here the CDR3 reads CASSPFGTGVAKNIQYF. The CDR3 bases are TGTGCCAGTAGCCCATTCGGGACAGGGGTAGCCAAAAACATTCAGTACTTC. This chain connects TRBV19 to TRBJ2-4; 10 bases fit TRBD1. Germline CDR1 and CDR2: LNHDA and SQIVND (reference sequence). The V and J ends lost 6 bases and 0 bases, in that order; junction bases with no gene match: 8. CDR3 length equals 17 residues.

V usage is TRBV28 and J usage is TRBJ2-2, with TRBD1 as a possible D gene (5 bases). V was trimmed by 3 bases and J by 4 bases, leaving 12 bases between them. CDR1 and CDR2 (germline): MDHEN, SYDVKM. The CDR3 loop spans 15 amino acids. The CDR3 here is CASSFPGIGTGELFF. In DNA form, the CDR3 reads TGTGCCAGCAGTTTCCCAGGGATCGGCACCGGGGAGCTGTTTTTT.

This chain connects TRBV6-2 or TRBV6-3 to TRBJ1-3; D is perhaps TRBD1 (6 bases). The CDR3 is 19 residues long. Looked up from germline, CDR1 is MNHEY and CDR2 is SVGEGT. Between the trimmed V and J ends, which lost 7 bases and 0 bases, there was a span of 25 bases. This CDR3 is CASTPSMGTLVSSGNTIYF. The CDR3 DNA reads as TGTGCCAGCACCCCCAGTATGGGGACACTTGTGAGCTCTGGAAACACCATATATTTT.

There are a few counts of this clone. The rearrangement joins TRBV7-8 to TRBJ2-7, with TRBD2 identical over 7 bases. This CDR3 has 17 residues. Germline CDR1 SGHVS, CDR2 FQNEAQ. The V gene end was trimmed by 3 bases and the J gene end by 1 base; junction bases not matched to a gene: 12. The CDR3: CASSFGSVRGNSYEQYF. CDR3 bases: TGTGCCAGCAGCTTTGGGTCCGTGCGGGGGAATTCCTACGAGCAGTACTTC. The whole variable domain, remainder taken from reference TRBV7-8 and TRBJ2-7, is GAGVSQSPRYKVAKRGQDVALRCDPISGHVSLFWYQQALGQGPEFLTYFQNEAQLDKSGLPSDRFFAERPEGSVSTLKIQRTQQEDSAVYLCASSFGSVRGNSYEQYFGPGTRLTVT.

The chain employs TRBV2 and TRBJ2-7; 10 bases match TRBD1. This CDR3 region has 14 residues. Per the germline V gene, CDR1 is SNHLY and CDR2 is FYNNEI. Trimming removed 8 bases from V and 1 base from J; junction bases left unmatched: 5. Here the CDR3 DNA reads TGTGCCAGCCGCCGGGACAGGGGTTCCTACGAGCAGTACTTC. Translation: CASRRDRGSYEQYF.

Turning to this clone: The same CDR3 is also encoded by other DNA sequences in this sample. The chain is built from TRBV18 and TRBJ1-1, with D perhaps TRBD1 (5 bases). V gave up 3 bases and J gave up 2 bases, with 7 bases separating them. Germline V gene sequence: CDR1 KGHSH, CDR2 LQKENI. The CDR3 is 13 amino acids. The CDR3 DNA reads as TGTGCCAGCTCACCGACAGTTAACACTGAAGCTTTCTTT. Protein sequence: CASSPTVNTEAFF. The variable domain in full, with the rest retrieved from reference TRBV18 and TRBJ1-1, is NAGVMQNPRHLVRRRGQEARLRCSPMKGHSHVYWYRQLPEEGLKFMVYLQKENIIDESGMPKERFSAEFPKEGPSILRIQQVVRGDSAAYFCASSPTVNTEAFFGQGTRLTVV.

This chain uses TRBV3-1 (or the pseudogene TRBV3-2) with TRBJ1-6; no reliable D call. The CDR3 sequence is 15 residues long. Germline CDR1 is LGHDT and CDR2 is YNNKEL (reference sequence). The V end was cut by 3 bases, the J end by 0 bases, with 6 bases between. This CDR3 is CASSHPSSYNSPLHF. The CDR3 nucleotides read TGTGCCAGCAGCCACCCGAGCTCCTATAATTCACCCCTCCACTTT.

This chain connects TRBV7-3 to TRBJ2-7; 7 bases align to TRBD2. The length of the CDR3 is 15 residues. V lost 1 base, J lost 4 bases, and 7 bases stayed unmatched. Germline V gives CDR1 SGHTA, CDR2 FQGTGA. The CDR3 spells CASSLRPGGGYEQYF. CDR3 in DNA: TGTGCCAGCAGCTTAAGACCCGGGGGAGGGTACGAGCAGTACTTC.

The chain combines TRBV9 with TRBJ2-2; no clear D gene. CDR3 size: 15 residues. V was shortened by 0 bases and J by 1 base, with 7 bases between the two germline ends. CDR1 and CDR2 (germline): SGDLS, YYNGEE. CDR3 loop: CASSVETGNTGELFF. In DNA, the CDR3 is TGTGCCAGCAGCGTAGAAACGGGGAACACCGGGGAGCTGTTTTTT.

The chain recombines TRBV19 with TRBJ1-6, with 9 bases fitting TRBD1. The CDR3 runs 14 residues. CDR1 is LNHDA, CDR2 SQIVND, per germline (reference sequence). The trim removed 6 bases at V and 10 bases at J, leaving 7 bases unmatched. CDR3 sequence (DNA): TGTGCCAGTAGCACGGACAGGGGAGAATCACCCCTCCACTTT. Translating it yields CASSTDRGESPLHF.

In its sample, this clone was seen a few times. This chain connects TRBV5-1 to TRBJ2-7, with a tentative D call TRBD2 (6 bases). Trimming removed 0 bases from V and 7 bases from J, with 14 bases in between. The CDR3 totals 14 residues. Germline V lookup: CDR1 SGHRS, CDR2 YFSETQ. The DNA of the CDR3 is TGCGCCAGCAGCTTGGCGCAGGGCGCGGGGGAGCAGTACTTC. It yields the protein CASSLAQGAGEQYF.

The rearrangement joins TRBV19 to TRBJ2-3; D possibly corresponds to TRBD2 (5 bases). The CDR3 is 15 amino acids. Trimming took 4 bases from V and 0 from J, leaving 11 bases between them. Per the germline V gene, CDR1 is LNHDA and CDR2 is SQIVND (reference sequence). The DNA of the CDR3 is TGTGCCAGTAGTACTTGGGCGGGTAGCACAGATACGCAGTATTTT. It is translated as CASSTWAGSTDTQYF.

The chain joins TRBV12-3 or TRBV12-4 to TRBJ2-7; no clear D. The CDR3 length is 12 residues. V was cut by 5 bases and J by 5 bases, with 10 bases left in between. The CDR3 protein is CASSPARHEQYF. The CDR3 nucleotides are TGTGCCAGCAGTCCCGCCAGGCACGAGCAGTACTTC.

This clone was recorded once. In DNA, the CDR3 is TGTGCCAGCAGCCGCCCGGACGGACTACCGCACTATGGCTACACCTTC. It encodes CASSRPDGLPHYGYTF. The V call is TRBV7-9, the J call TRBJ1-2, with D unclear. The CDR3 extends over 16 amino acids. The germline V and J ends were trimmed by 5 bases and 3 bases, with 19 bases remaining between them. Germline-derived CDR1 and CDR2 are SEHNR and FQNEAQ (reference sequence).

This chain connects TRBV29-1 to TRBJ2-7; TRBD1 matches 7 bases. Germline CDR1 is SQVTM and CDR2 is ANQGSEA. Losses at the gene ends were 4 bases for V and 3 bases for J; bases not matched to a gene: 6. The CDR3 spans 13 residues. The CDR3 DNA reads TGCAGCGTTGGACAGGGTGTAAACTACGAGCAGTACTTC. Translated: CSVGQGVNYEQYF.

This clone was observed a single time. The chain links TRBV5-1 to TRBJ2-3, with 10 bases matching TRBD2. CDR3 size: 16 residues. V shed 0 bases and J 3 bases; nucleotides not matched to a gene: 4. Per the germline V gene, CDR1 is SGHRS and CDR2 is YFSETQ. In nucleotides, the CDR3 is TGCGCCAGCAGCTTGGGCGAGCGGGGGGGAACAGATACGCAGTATTTT. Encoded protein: CASSLGERGGTDTQYF.